In this sample, the clone carrying this TCR beta chain turned up a few times. Its target is unknown. This entry comes from a study of CD8 T cells in ankylosing spondylitis. Study outcomes and limitations: Ankylosing spondylitis blood appeared to be characterized by a TCR beta motif of under 10 highly homologous variants. Previously reported in reactive arthritis synovial fluid and blood were some of the motif variants.

From the 5' RACE reads, TCRdb called clonotypes with MiXCR, one entry per CDR3 protein. The table lists a few hundred thousand distinct CDR3 sequences, roughly 12% of them singletons, with around 6.8% in the top ten. Germline V gene data show CDR1 as MNHNS and CDR2 as SASEGT. The CDR3 runs 14 residues. The trim removed 6 bases at V and 9 bases at J, leaving 7 bases unmatched. This sequence originates from a male donor with ankylosing spondylitis. Sequencing input: blood, either unsorted or a sorted T cell fraction (not recorded which). The chain links TRBV6-1 to TRBJ2-1; 11 bases are shared with TRBD2. This chain's CDR3 is CASRELAGASEQFF. CDR3 in DNA: TGTGCCAGCAGAGAACTAGCGGGAGCCTCTGAGCAGTTCTTC.